This T cell receptor (beta chain) was profiled in a study of shared clonotypes between healthy human individuals. The CDR3 totals 15 residues. V was clipped by 4 bases and J by 0 bases, with 14 bases between them. The germline V gene has CDR1 SGHRS and CDR2 YFSETQ. TCRdb's copy holds only in-frame clones and misses some; the assay was immunoSEQ multiplex PCR. There are 400,000 to 600,000 clones in the sample; roughly 95% occur only once, and about 0.06% lies in the top ten. The TCR was taken from a woman in her twenties or thirties in good health. This chain connects TRBV5-1 to TRBJ2-7; D may correspond to TRBD1 or TRBD2 (5 bases each). The sample comprised naive CD4+ T cells sorted from blood. Subset: CD45RA+ positively selected. The CDR3 here is CASSGDGSFSYEQYF. The DNA of the CDR3 is TGCGCCAGCAGCGGGGACGGGTCCTTCTCCTACGAGCAGTACTTC.